The clone carrying this T cell receptor (beta chain) was detected ten times or more. Its antigen is not known. TCRdb recomputed calls from the reads with MiXCR, one row per CDR3 protein. Here the sample spans 200,000 to 300,000 distinct CDR3 sequences, over 8% being singletons. The sample comes from a study of T cell repertoires in cytomegalovirus infection. Study-level background: Indications of both CMV infection and matching HLA type were provided by public TCR beta signatures. Study-level results: CMV carriers with the relevant HLA were identified by cumulative public TCR beta family frequency. The ex vivo response showed dominance by HLA-C-restricted CMV-specific TCR beta clonotypes.

CDR1 SGHTA and CDR2 FQGNSA come from the germline V gene. V was clipped by 1 base and J by 10 bases; unmatched bases: 11. This CDR3 region has 15 residues. This TCR was recovered from a human donor in good health (CMV status not recorded). Some clones in this sample may be carry-over from other donors' samples. The chain joins TRBV7-2 to TRBJ2-3; TRBD1 matches 7 bases. Sequencing used PBMCs. The CDR3 is CASSLGGRGLVSQYF. CDR3 DNA sequence: TGTGCCAGCAGCTTAGGTGGTAGGGGGCTCGTCTCGCAGTATTTT.